The 20 T cell receptor beta chains below were found in one sample sequenced in a study of T cells in Graves' hyperthyroidism and ophthalmopathy. RNA transcripts served as the template for amplifying TCR beta CDR3 regions. TCR CDR3 regions were first amplified by RT-PCR with HTBI primers. Via MiXCR, TCRdb re-called the multiplex PCR reads, giving one row per CDR3 protein. The sample lists some 400,000 distinct CDR3 sequences, roughly 12% seen once, with less than 25% in the top ten. Sequencing input: blood. The receptor source for this set is a man aged 25 to 40 with Graves' hyperthyroidism that later progressed to Graves' ophthalmopathy.

There are a few counts of this clonotype. A read error is possible here, since a much larger clone lies one base away. This chain links TRBV7-2 with TRBJ2-3; D might be TRBD1 or TRBD2, each matching 5 bases. CDR1 is SGHTA, CDR2 FQGNSA, per germline. The CDR3 is made up of 16 amino acids. The CDR3 spells CVSSLGTTRYTDTQYF. CDR3 DNA sequence: TGTGTCAGCAGCTTGGGGACCACCAGATACACAGATACGCAGTATTTT.

This sequence joins TRBV2 and TRBJ2-7; D is uncertain. Germline CDR1 is SNHLY and CDR2 is FYNNEI. V dropped 6 bases and J dropped 7 bases, with 13 bases sitting between them. The CDR3 is 12 amino acids. CDR3 residues: CASRGGPREQYF. The CDR3 DNA reads as TGTGCCAGCAGAGGCGGTCCGAGGGAGCAGTACTTC.

In its sample, this clonotype was seen many times. The chain recombines TRBV12-3 or TRBV12-4 with TRBJ1-5; D possibly corresponds to TRBD1 (5 bases). This CDR3 is 13 amino acids long. V lost 6 bases and J lost 6, with 12 bases in between. CDR3 protein: CASSPGGVQPQHF. CDR3 coding DNA: TGTGCCAGCAGCCCTGGGGGTGTTCAGCCCCAGCATTTT.

The chain carries TRBV12-3 or TRBV12-4 and TRBJ1-5; D is unresolved. V was trimmed by 5 bases and J by 0 bases, leaving 8 bases between them. The CDR3 sequence is 14 residues long. The CDR3 nucleotides are TGTGCCAGCAGTGTCCATCATAGCAATCAGCCCCAGCATTTT. It encodes CASSVHHSNQPQHF.

This clonotype came up many times. The chain combines TRBV7-9 with TRBJ2-5; 9 bases line up with TRBD2. Germline values: CDR1 SEHNR, CDR2 FQNEAQ (reference sequence). The ends lost 2 bases at V and 2 bases at J; junction bases unmatched: 6. This CDR3 has 16 amino acids. The CDR3 sequence: CASSLPLAGLQETQYF. CDR3 coding DNA: TGTGCCAGCAGCTTACCTCTAGCGGGGTTACAAGAGACCCAGTACTTC.

The rearrangement links TRBV10-3 to TRBJ2-6, with D possibly being TRBD2 (7 bases). V lost 3 bases and J lost 3, with 12 bases in between. The CDR3 sequence is 16 residues long. CDR1 is ENHRY, CDR2 SYGVKD, per germline. The CDR3 bases are TGTGCCATCAGTGATAGGGGGGGGCTTGGGGCCAACGTCCTGACTTTC. This translates into CAISDRGGLGANVLTF.

The V call is TRBV2, the J call TRBJ1-6, with D possibly TRBD1 on 5 matching bases. The CDR3 is 15 residues long. Germline values: CDR1 SNHLY, CDR2 FYNNEI. Trimming took off 7 bases at V and 6 bases at J, with 16 bases between the two ends. CDR3 region: CASTWDGAPNSPLHF. CDR3 nucleotides: TGTGCCAGCACGTGGGACGGCGCTCCTAATTCACCCCTCCACTTT.

This clonotype was seen a few times. This chain connects TRBV19 to TRBJ1-2, with 9 bases that match TRBD1. Germline V gives CDR1 LNHDA, CDR2 SQIVND (reference sequence). This CDR3 comprises 15 residues. Trimming took 5 bases from V and 4 from J; bases not matched to a gene: 8. The DNA for the CDR3 is TGTGCCAGTAGTCCTAAGGTGGACAGGGGCTATGGCTACACCTTC. It encodes CASSPKVDRGYGYTF.

The chain carries TRBV27 and TRBJ1-4; 7 bases map to TRBD1. V was clipped by 6 bases and J by 3 bases; unmatched bases: 4. The CDR3 length is 14 residues. Germline-derived CDR1 and CDR2 are MNHEY and SMNVEV (reference sequence). CDR3 sequence reads: CASSPTGSNEKLFF. The DNA for the CDR3 is TGTGCCAGCAGCCCGACAGGGTCTAATGAAAAACTGTTTTTT.

This clonotype was counted only a few times. The chain uses TRBV28 and TRBJ1-5, with D unresolved. The germline V and J ends were trimmed by 5 bases and 6 bases, with 17 bases remaining between them. The CDR3 sequence is 15 residues long. From germline, CDR1 is MDHEN and CDR2 SYDVKM. The CDR3 bases are TGTGCCAGCAGTAAGTCTCTAGGAAACGGTCAGCCCCAGCATTTT. Protein: CASSKSLGNGQPQHF.

In this sample, this clonotype turned up a few times. The J gene is TRBJ2-7, the V gene TRBV10-3; weak D call: TRBD2 (5 bases). This CDR3 has 15 residues. Trimming took off 10 bases at V and 1 base at J, with 20 bases between the two ends. Germline CDR1 and CDR2: ENHRY and SYGVKD. DNA of the CDR3: TGTGCCACGGGGTTACCGGGGAAAGATTCCTACGAGCAGTACTTC. Protein product: CATGLPGKDSYEQYF.

This clonotype came up many times. This chain links TRBV18 with TRBJ1-3, with D possibly TRBD1 on 5 matching bases. Trimming pared 4 bases from V and 7 bases from J, leaving 14 bases between. The CDR3 contains 14 residues. CDR1 and CDR2 from the germline V gene are KGHSH and LQKENI. CDR3 in DNA: TGTGCCAGCTCACAACCGGGGCCTCGGAACACCATATATTTT. Encoded protein: CASSQPGPRNTIYF. The full variable domain, completed using reference TRBV18 and TRBJ1-3, is NAGVMQNPRHLVRRRGQEARLRCSPMKGHSHVYWYRQLPEEGLKFMVYLQKENIIDESGMPKERFSAEFPKEGPSILRIQQVVRGDSAAYFCASSQPGPRNTIYFGEGSWLTVV.

This clonotype was observed at least ten times. V usage is TRBV6-1 and J usage is TRBJ2-5; D remains unclear. The CDR3 runs to 13 residues. Trimming cost V 7 bases and J 4 bases, with 13 bases left between them. Germline lookup yields CDR1 MNHNS and CDR2 SASEGT. The CDR3 DNA reads TGTGCCAGCATAGGTTTCGCCGGAGAGACCCAGTACTTC. This gives the protein CASIGFAGETQYF.

This clonotype was counted at least ten times. The chain links TRBV20-1 to TRBJ1-3; D gene ambiguous. CDR3 size: 15 residues. The germline V gene encodes CDR1 DFQATT and CDR2 SNEGSKA (reference sequence). V lost 0 bases to trimming and J lost 0 bases, with 9 bases between them. In nucleotides, the CDR3 is TGCAGTGCTAGAGATGGAGCAGGCTCTGGAAACACCATATATTTT. It translates to CSARDGAGSGNTIYF.

This clonotype was recorded at least ten times. V usage is TRBV6-1 and J usage is TRBJ1-6, with D tentatively TRBD1 (5 bases). V was shortened by 7 bases and J by 0 bases, with 7 bases between the two germline ends. The CDR3 totals 14 residues. Germline CDR1 is MNHNS and CDR2 is SASEGT. The CDR3 bases are TGTGCCAGCAAGGGGAGCTCCTATAATTCACCCCTCCACTTT. Translation gives CASKGSSYNSPLHF.

A few counts support this clonotype. The V gene is TRBV3-1, the J gene TRBJ2-1; 12 positions match TRBD2. This CDR3 is built from 14 residues. V was pared by 4 bases and J by 10 bases, with 5 bases of the junction left unmatched. The germline gives CDR1 LGHDT, CDR2 YNNKEL (reference sequence). CDR3 in amino acids: CASSPASGGEEQFF. The DNA of the CDR3 is TGTGCCAGCAGCCCGGCTAGCGGGGGGGAAGAGCAGTTCTTC.

This clonotype was observed many times. The J gene is TRBJ2-3, the V gene TRBV5-1; TRBD1 aligns across 12 bases. CDR3 length: 19 residues. CDR1 and CDR2 from the germline V gene are SGHRS and YFSETQ. Losses at the gene ends were 1 base for V and 3 bases for J; bases not matched to a gene: 12. The CDR3 region has the DNA TGCGCCAGCAGCTTGACTCCGGGACAGGGGGCGTTTAGGACAGATACGCAGTATTTT. This encodes CASSLTPGQGAFRTDTQYF.

This clonotype was seen a handful of times. The chain uses TRBV7-9 and TRBJ2-7; 10 bases align to TRBD2. Germline V gene sequence: CDR1 SEHNR, CDR2 FQNEAQ (reference sequence). The V segment lost 0 bases and the J segment 0 bases; nucleotides outside the gene matches: 8. The CDR3 has 18 residues. CDR3 in amino acids: CASSLASGLAASSYEQYF. CDR3 DNA: TGTGCCAGCAGCTTAGCTTCTGGACTAGCGGCCAGCTCCTACGAGCAGTACTTC.

This clonotype was observed a few times. The chain recombines TRBV10-3 with TRBJ2-5; 14 bases agree with TRBD2. Germline values: CDR1 ENHRY, CDR2 SYGVKD. This CDR3 contains 13 residues. V shed 9 bases and J 5 bases; nucleotides not matched to a gene: 2. Here the CDR3 reads CAIGTSGGETQYF. The CDR3 DNA reads as TGTGCCATTGGGACTAGCGGGGGTGAGACCCAGTACTTC.

This clonotype was seen more than once but under ten times. The rearrangement links TRBV2 to TRBJ2-1; D is unclear. V gave up 7 bases and J gave up 4 bases, with 8 bases separating them. This CDR3 is 12 amino acids long. The germline gives CDR1 SNHLY, CDR2 FYNNEI. CDR3 coding DNA: TGTGCCAGCACCGAAGAATACAATGAGCAGTTCTTC. It encodes CASTEEYNEQFF.